What follows are 20 T cell receptor beta chains derived from one specimen sequenced in a study of T cells in Graves' hyperthyroidism and ophthalmopathy. Researchers amplified the TCR beta CDR3 regions from RNA transcripts. The HTBI primer set drove a first-round RT-PCR of the TCR CDR3. One entry per CDR3 protein, called by TCRdb with MiXCR from the multiplex PCR reads. The table lists a few hundred thousand distinct CDR3 sequences, just over 45% of them singletons. The sample was peripheral blood or thyroid tissue (not recorded which). Receptor source: a woman aged 18-29 years with Graves' hyperthyroidism.

This clonotype was detected ten times or more. This chain joins TRBV20-1 and TRBJ2-2; 11 bases agree with TRBD2. The V and J ends lost 4 bases and 1 base, in that order; junction bases with no gene match: 11. Germline CDR1 reads DFQATT; CDR2 reads SNEGSKA (reference sequence). The length of the CDR3 is 18 residues. The CDR3: CSATAGSGRDVNTGELFF. Written as DNA, the CDR3 is TGCAGTGCTACGGCGGGTAGCGGGAGGGATGTGAACACCGGGGAGCTGTTTTTT.

For this clonotype: This clone may be a read error of a much larger clone one base away. The CDR3 spells CTSSLTPGVNTEAFF. CDR3 sequence (DNA): TGCACCAGCAGCTTGACACCAGGGGTGAACACTGAAGCTTTCTTT. The chain recombines TRBV5-1 with TRBJ1-1, with D perhaps matching TRBD1 (6 bases). This CDR3 has 15 residues. In germline, CDR1 is SGHRS, CDR2 YFSETQ.

In regard to this clonotype: A much more abundant neighbour one base away suggests this may be a read error. The chain employs TRBV12-3 or TRBV12-4 and TRBJ1-3; D is perhaps TRBD1 (6 bases). CDR3 length: 13 amino acids. CDR3 sequence (DNA): TGTGCCATTACAGGGCTCTCTGGAAACGCCATATATTTT. Translation gives CAITGLSGNAIYF.

This clonotype has only one observation. The chain uses TRBV29-1 and TRBJ2-7; D is uncertain. The CDR3 spans 13 residues. CDR1 and CDR2 (germline): SQVTM, ANQGSEA. Trimming removed 0 bases from V and 2 bases from J, with 8 bases in between. CDR3 DNA: TGCAGCGTTGAAGAGGCCGCCGCCTACGAGCAGTACTTC. Protein: CSVEEAAAYEQYF.

The chain has TRBV7-3 and TRBJ2-7; 8 positions agree with TRBD1. Germline CDR1 and CDR2: SGHTA and FQGTGA. This CDR3 is built from 15 residues. Germline trimming cut 1 base from V and 5 bases from J; bases unmatched to any gene: 7. CDR3 DNA sequence: TGTGCCAGCAGCTTAATTGCCGGACAGGGCCACGAGCAGTACTTC. Translation: CASSLIAGQGHEQYF.

The gene calls are TRBV29-1 and TRBJ1-2, with a weak D call TRBD1 (6 bases). The length of the CDR3 is 12 residues. Germline assignment: CDR1 SQVTM and CDR2 ANQGSEA. Trimming removed 8 bases from V and 4 bases from J, with 14 bases in between. CDR3 amino acids: CSQEQGGYGYTF. As DNA, the CDR3 is TGCAGCCAAGAACAGGGAGGCTATGGCTACACCTTC.

Only a few counts were recorded for this clonotype. The genes are TRBV7-8 and TRBJ2-7; no definite D call. TRBJ2-1 matches the DNA end more closely, so the J call is doubtful. In germline, CDR1 is SGHVS, CDR2 FQNEAQ. The CDR3 has 15 amino acids. The CDR3 loop reads CASSLWVGSYNEQFF. The CDR3 DNA follows: TGTGCCAGCAGCTTATGGGTGGGCTCCTACAATGAGCAGTTCTTC.

This chain connects TRBV15 to TRBJ1-4, with D tentatively TRBD1 (5 bases). The CDR3 extends over 16 amino acids. The V and J ends lost 5 bases and 6 bases respectively, with 19 bases between them. CDR1 LNHNV and CDR2 YYDKDF come from the germline V gene (reference sequence). As DNA, the CDR3 is TGTGCCACCAGCGGGGATCCTAGGGACGGTTATGAAAAACTGTTTTTT. It codes for CATSGDPRDGYEKLFF.

This clonotype was seen at least ten times. This could be a read error, since a much larger clone is one nucleotide away. The chain recombines TRBV7-9 with TRBJ2-7; the D is unclear. With 2 bases removed from V and 5 bases from J, the gap between germline ends came to 4 bases. Germline V gene data show CDR1 as SEHNR and CDR2 as FQNEAQ (reference sequence). The CDR3 spans 11 residues. This CDR3 is CASSLWNEQYF. CDR3 coding DNA: TGTGCCAGCAGCTTATGGAACGAGCAGTACTTC.

Notes on this clonotype: A much bigger clone sits one base away, suggesting this may be a read error. The chain carries TRBV29-1 and TRBJ2-2; D is unresolved. Trimming removed 7 bases at V and 4 bases at J, with 16 bases between. This CDR3 comprises 14 residues. CDR1 and CDR2 from the germline V gene are SQVTM and ANQGSEA. CDR3 in DNA: TGCAGCGCTGTGCCACAAAAAAGCACCGGGGAGCTGTTTTTT. Amino acid sequence: CSAVPQKSTGELFF.

Comments on this clonotype: A read error may produce the germline difference seen at one junction end. The V call is TRBV12-3 or TRBV12-4, the J call TRBJ1-1, with a possible D match to TRBD1 (6 bases). This CDR3 has 16 residues. Written as DNA, the CDR3 is TGTGCCAGCAGTGACCCGGGACACCCGGAGAACACTGGAGCTTTCTTT. Translated: CASSDPGHPENTGAFF.

This clonotype was observed at least ten times. This sequence joins TRBV5-6 and TRBJ1-2; TRBD1 might be the D (5 bases). This CDR3 region has 17 residues. Trimming took 3 bases from V and 4 from J, leaving 22 bases between them. Germline V gene sequence: CDR1 SGHDT, CDR2 YYEEEE. The CDR3 is CASSYPGPIPGTYGYTF. The CDR3 nucleotides are TGTGCCAGCAGCTACCCTGGGCCCATCCCAGGGACCTATGGCTACACCTTC.

This clonotype was counted at least ten times. The V and J genes are TRBV27 and TRBJ1-6; 7 bases fit TRBD1. The V gene end was trimmed by 3 bases and the J gene end by 9 bases; junction bases not matched to a gene: 5. Germline V gene lookup returns CDR1 MNHEY and CDR2 SMNVEV (reference sequence). The CDR3 is 14 residues long. The CDR3 region has the DNA TGTGCCAGCAGTTTGAAGACAGGGACTTCACCCCTCCACTTT. It is translated as CASSLKTGTSPLHF.

This clonotype was observed many times. CDR3 loop: CASSLVPAAHNSPLHF. The CDR3, as DNA: TGTGCCAGCAGCTTAGTTCCGGCAGCTCATAATTCACCCCTCCACTTT. The V call is TRBV7-9, the J call TRBJ1-6; D remains unclear. Trimming shortened V by 1 base and J by 5 bases, and 12 bases separated the two germline ends. This CDR3 is built from 16 residues. Germline lookup yields CDR1 SEHNR and CDR2 FQNEAQ (reference sequence).

This clonotype was counted once. The rearrangement uses TRBV7-2 and TRBJ2-6; weak D call: TRBD2 (5 bases). Trimming left V 4 bases short and J 3 bases short, with 10 bases between. The germline V gene encodes CDR1 SGHTA and CDR2 FQGNSA. This CDR3 is 15 amino acids long. The CDR3 DNA follows: TGTGCCAGCAGCTCGGACGGGAATGGGGCCAACGTCCTGACTTTC. It codes for CASSSDGNGANVLTF. Full variable domain (missing parts from reference TRBV7-2 and TRBJ2-6): GAGVSQSPSNKVTEKGKDVELRCDPISGHTALYWYRQSLGQGLEFLIYFQGNSAPDKSGLPSDRFSAERTGGSVSTLTIQRTQQEDSAVYLCASSSDGNGANVLTFGAGSRLTVL.

The chain couples TRBV20-1 to TRBJ2-7; TRBD1 or TRBD2 may be the D gene (7 bases each). Germline V gene sequence: CDR1 DFQATT, CDR2 SNEGSKA (reference sequence). The CDR3 contains 16 residues. V was clipped by 5 bases and J by 0 bases, with 20 bases between them. The CDR3 coding sequence is TGCAGTGCTTACAGGGGAGCGGGATCCTACTCCTACGAGCAGTACTTC. It translates to CSAYRGAGSYSYEQYF.

The chain couples TRBV7-2 to TRBJ2-6; 7 nucleotides line up with TRBD1. The V segment lost 4 bases and the J segment 3 bases; nucleotides outside the gene matches: 6. The CDR3 contains 16 residues. CDR1 SGHTA and CDR2 FQGNSA come from the germline V gene. The CDR3 bases are TGTGCCAGCAGCTCGACAGGGTTCTTTGGGGCCAACGTCCTGACTTTC. It is translated as CASSSTGFFGANVLTF.

This clonotype was found many times. The genes are TRBV19 and TRBJ1-2; D unresolved. The germline V gene has CDR1 LNHDA and CDR2 SQIVND (reference sequence). Trimming stripped 5 bases from V and 4 bases from J, with 8 bases between. CDR3 length: 12 residues. The DNA for the CDR3 is TGTGCCAGTAGTCCGGGTAGCTATGGCTACACCTTC. This sequence encodes CASSPGSYGYTF.

This chain links TRBV15 with TRBJ1-2; D is perhaps TRBD1 (6 bases). Germline CDR1 is LNHNV and CDR2 is YYDKDF (reference sequence). V gave up 3 bases and J gave up 9 bases, with 11 bases separating them. CDR3 length equals 12 residues. The CDR3 region has the DNA TGTGCCACCAGCAGGCAACGGGACAGCTACACCTTC. Translation gives CATSRQRDSYTF.

The chain couples TRBV5-1 to TRBJ2-7; TRBD2 matches at 8 bases. TRBJ2-1 matches the DNA end more closely, so the J call is doubtful. Germline V gene sequence: CDR1 SGHRS, CDR2 YFSETQ. The CDR3 has 15 amino acids. The CDR3 bases are TGCGCCAGCAGCCGATCAGCGGGAGTAAGAAATGAGCAGTTCTTC. It encodes CASSRSAGVRNEQFF.